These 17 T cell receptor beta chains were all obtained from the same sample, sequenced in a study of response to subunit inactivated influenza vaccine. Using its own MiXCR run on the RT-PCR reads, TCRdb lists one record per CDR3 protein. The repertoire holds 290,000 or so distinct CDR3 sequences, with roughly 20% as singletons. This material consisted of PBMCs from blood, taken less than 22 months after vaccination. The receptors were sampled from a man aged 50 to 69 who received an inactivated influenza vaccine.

The CDR3 DNA reads TGCGCCAGCAGCCAAGATCTAGACAGGGGCTACAATGAGCAGTTCTTC. It is translated as CASSQDLDRGYNEQFF. The genes are TRBV4-3 and TRBJ2-1; TRBD1 matches at 8 bases. The length of the CDR3 is 16 residues. V trimming: 0 bases; J trimming: 3 bases; junction bases outside the gene matches: 4. From germline, CDR1 is LGHNA and CDR2 YSLEER.

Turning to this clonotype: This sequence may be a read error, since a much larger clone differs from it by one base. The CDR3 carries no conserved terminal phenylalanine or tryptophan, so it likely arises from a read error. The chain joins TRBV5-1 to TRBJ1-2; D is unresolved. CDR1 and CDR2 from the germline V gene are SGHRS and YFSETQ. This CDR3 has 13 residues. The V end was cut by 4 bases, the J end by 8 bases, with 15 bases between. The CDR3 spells CASSLAGEGGYTL. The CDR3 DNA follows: TGCGCCAGCAGCCTTGCCGGGGAAGGAGGCTACACCTTA.

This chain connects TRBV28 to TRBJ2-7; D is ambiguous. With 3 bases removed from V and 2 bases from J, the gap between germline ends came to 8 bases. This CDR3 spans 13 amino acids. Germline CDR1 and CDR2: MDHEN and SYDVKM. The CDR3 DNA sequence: TGTGCCAGCAGTTTGAAACTAACCTACGAGCAGTACTTC. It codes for CASSLKLTYEQYF.

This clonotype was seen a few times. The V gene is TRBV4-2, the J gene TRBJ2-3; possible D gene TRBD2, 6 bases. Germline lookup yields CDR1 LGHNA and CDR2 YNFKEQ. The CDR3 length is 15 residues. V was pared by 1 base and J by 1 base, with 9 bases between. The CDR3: CASSQVWGGTDTQYF. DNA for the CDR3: TGTGCCAGCAGCCAAGTGTGGGGGGGCACAGATACGCAGTATTTT.

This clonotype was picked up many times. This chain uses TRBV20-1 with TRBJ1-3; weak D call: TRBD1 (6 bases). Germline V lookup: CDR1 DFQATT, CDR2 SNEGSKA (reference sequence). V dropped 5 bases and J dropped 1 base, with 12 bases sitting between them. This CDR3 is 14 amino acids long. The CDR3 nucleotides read TGCAGTGCTCAAACGGACAGTTCTGGAAACACCATATATTTT. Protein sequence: CSAQTDSSGNTIYF.

The CDR3 region has the DNA TGTGCCAGCGCCCCCCGGGACAGGGATTCCGGGGAGCTGTTTTTT. Translating gives CASAPRDRDSGELFF. The chain uses TRBV6-2 or TRBV6-3 and TRBJ2-2; 9 bases fit TRBD1. CDR1 is MNHEY and CDR2 is SVGEGT in the germline V gene. The CDR3 has 15 amino acids. Losses at the gene ends were 8 bases for V and 6 bases for J; bases not matched to a gene: 10.

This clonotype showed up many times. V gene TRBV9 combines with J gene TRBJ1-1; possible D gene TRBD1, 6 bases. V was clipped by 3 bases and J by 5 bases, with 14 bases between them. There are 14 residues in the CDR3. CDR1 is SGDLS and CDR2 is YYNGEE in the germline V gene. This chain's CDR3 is CASSDREGVTEAFF. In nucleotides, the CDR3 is TGTGCCAGCAGCGACAGGGAAGGGGTAACTGAAGCTTTCTTT.

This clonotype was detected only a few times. The CDR3 loop is CASSFGARPHGYTF. DNA of the CDR3: TGTGCCAGCAGCTTCGGGGCTCGCCCCCATGGCTACACCTTC. The gene calls are TRBV7-2 and TRBJ1-2; D possibly corresponds to TRBD1 (5 bases). With 3 bases removed from V and 6 bases from J, the gap between germline ends came to 14 bases. Germline V gene lookup returns CDR1 SGHTA and CDR2 FQGNSA. This CDR3 has 14 residues.

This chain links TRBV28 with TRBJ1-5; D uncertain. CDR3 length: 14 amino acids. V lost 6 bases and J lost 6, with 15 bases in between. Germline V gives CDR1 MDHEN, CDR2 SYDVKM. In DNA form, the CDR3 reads TGTGCCAGCAGCACGAGTATGGGAAGTCAGCCCCAGCATTTT. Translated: CASSTSMGSQPQHF.

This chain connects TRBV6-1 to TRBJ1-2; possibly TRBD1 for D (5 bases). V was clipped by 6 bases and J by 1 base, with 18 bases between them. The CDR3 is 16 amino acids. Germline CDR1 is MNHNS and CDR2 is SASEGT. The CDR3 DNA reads TGTGCCAGCAGCCCTATCGGGGCAAGCGATAACTATGGCTACACCTTC. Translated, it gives CASSPIGASDNYGYTF.

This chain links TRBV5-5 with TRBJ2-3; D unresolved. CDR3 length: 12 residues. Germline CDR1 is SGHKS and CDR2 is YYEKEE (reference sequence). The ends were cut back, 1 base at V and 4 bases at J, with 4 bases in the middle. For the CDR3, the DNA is TGTGCCAGCAGCTTGCGGTCAGATACGCAGTATTTT. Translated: CASSLRSDTQYF.

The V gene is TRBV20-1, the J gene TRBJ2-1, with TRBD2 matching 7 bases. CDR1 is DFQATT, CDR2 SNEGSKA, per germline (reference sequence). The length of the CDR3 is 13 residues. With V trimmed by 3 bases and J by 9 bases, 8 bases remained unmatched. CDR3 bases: TGCAGTGCTAGGGTGGGACTACGCGTTGAGCAGTTCTTC. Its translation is CSARVGLRVEQFF.

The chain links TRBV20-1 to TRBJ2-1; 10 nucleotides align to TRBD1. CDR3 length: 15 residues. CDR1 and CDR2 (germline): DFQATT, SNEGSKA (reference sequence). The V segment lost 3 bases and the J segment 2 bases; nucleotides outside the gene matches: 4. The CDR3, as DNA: TGCAGTGCTAGTGGGGACAGGGGCACCTACAATGAGCAGTTCTTC. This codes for CSASGDRGTYNEQFF.

This chain's CDR3 is CASSYSRGWGTEAFF. CDR3 nucleotide sequence: TGTGCCAGCAGTTACTCGAGGGGGTGGGGCACTGAAGCTTTCTTT. The rearrangement links TRBV6-5 to TRBJ1-1; perhaps TRBD1 as D (6 bases). Trimming took off 0 bases at V and 4 bases at J, with 12 bases between the two ends. The germline V gene has CDR1 MNHEY and CDR2 SVGAGI. There are 15 residues in the CDR3.

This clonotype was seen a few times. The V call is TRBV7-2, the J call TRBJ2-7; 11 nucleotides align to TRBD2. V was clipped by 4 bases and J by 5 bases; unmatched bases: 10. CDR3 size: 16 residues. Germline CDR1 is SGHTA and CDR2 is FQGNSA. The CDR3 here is CASSSHSGRGFDEQYF. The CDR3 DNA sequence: TGTGCCAGCAGCTCTCATAGCGGGAGGGGTTTCGACGAGCAGTACTTC. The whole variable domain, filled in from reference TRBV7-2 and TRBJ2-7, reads GAGVSQSPSNKVTEKGKDVELRCDPISGHTALYWYRQSLGQGLEFLIYFQGNSAPDKSGLPSDRFSAERTGGSVSTLTIQRTQQEDSAVYLCASSSHSGRGFDEQYFGPGTRLTVT.

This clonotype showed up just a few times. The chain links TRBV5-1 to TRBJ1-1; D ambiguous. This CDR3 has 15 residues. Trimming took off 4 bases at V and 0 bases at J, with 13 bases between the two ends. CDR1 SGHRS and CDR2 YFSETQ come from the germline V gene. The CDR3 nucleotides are TGCGCCAGCAGCCCCTCGGGCGGATTGAACACTGAAGCTTTCTTT. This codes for CASSPSGGLNTEAFF.

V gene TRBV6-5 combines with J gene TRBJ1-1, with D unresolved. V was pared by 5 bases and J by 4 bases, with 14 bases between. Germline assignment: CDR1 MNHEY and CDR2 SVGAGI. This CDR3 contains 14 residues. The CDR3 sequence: CASSHPSGGTEAFF. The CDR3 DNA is TGTGCCAGCAGTCACCCCTCGGGTGGCACTGAAGCTTTCTTT.